This T cell receptor (beta chain) was sequenced in a study of blood T cell repertoires in COVID-19. Across the whole study: Sites across the United States, Italy and Spain contributed samples from acute and convalescent COVID-19. Sources were T cells, B-cell-depleted T cells, or PBMCs; the material itself was cDNA or gDNA.

Seattle enrolled patients during active infection and tracked them longitudinally. Per the germline V gene, CDR1 is MNHNY and CDR2 is SVGAGI (reference sequence). This CDR3 contains 13 residues. The ends lost 5 bases at V and 7 bases at J; junction bases unmatched: 5. In the study's own analysis: From reference gene primer amplification, estimates of nucleated cell counts were derived. Here immunoSEQ multiplex PCR was the method, and the copy in TCRdb shows in-frame clones only, minus some. For V, J and clone size, that table is used; D and trimming come from the DNA. The repertoire holds 150,000 to 180,000 clones, with 65% to 90% as singletons.

The specimen was peripheral blood. The receptor comes from a woman in her sixties or seventies with COVID-19, enrolled during active disease. This chain connects TRBV6-6 to TRBJ1-2; 9 bases fit TRBD1. Here the CDR3 DNA reads TGTGCCAGCAGTGACAGGGGGATTTCTGGCTACACCTTC. Translating it yields CASSDRGISGYTF.